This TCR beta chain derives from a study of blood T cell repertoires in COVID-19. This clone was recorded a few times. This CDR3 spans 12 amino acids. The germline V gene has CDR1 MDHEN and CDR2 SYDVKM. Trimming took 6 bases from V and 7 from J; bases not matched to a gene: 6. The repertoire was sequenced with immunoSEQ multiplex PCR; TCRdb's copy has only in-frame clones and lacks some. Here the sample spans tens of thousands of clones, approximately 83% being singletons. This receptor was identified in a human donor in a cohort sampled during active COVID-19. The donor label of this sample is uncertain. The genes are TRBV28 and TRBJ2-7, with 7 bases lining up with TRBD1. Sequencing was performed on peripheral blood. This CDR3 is CASSGTAPEQYF. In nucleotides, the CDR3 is TGTGCCAGCAGCGGGACAGCCCCGGAGCAGTACTTC.